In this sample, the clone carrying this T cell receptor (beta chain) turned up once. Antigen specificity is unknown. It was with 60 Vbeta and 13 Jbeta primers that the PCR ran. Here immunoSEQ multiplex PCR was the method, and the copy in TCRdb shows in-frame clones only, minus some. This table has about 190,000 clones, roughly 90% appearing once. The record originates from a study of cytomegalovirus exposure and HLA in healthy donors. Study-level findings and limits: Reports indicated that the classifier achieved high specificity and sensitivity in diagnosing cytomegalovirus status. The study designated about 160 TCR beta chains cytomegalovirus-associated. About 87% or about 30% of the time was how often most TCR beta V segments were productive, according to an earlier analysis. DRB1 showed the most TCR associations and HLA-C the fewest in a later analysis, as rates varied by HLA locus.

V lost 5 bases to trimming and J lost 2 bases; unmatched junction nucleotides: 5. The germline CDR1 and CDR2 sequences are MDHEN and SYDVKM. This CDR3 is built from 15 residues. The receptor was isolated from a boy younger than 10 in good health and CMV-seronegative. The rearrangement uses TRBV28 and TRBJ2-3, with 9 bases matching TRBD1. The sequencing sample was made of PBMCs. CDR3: CASSLQGATTDTQYF. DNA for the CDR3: TGTGCCAGCAGTCTACAGGGGGCCACCACAGATACGCAGTATTTT.